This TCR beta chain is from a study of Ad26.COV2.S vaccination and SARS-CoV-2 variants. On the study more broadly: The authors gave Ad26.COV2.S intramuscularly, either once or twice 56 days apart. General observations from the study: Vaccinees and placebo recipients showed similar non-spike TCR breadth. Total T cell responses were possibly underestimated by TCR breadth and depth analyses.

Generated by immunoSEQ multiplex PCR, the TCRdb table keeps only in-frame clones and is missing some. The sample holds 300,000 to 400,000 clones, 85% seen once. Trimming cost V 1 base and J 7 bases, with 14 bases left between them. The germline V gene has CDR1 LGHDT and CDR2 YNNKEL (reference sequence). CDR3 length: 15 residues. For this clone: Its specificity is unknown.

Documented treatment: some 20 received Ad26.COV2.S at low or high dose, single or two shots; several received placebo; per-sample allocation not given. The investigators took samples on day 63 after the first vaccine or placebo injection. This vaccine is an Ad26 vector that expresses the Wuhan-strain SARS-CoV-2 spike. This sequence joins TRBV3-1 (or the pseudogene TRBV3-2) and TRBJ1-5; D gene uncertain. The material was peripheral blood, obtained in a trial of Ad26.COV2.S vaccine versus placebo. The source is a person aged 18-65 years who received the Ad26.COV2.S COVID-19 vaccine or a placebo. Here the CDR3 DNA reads TGTGCCAGCAGCCAAGGGGCAGGAGGGTACCAGCCCCAGCATTTT. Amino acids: CASSQGAGGYQPQHF.